This is a list of T cell receptor beta chains from one sample in a study of post-analysis software for immune sequencing data. TCRdb passed the PCR reads through MiXCR, listing each CDR3 protein once. In the table there are some 700,000 distinct CDR3 sequences, 55% to 60% of which are singletons. Specimen: blood. The receptor source for this set is a girl aged 2-9 years with multiple sclerosis. Both conserved end residues are part of each CDR3. Fields, in order: V gene, J gene, D gene, clone size, CDR3 protein, CDR3 DNA. The D gene is left open where the match is weak. Only some rows state a clone size, as once, few, many or a class for expanded clones.

TRBV3-1	TRBJ2-1	-	-	CASNQGGRSGNEQFF	TGTGCCAGCAACCAAGGCGGTCGGAGTGGGAACGAGCAGTTCTTC
TRBV6-5	TRBJ2-1	TRBD1	once	CASSYLWDRGPRPEQFF	TGTGCCAGCAGTTACTTATGGGACAGGGGGCCCCGGCCGGAGCAGTTCTTC
TRBV13	TRBJ2-7	-	few	CASSLGPSAVMSYEQYF	TGTGCCAGCAGCTTGGGCCCGTCAGCGGTAATGTCCTACGAGCAGTACTTC
TRBV7-8	TRBJ2-1	TRBD2	-	CASSSTTLAGGPIGEQFF	TGTGCCAGCAGCTCCACCACCCTAGCGGGAGGGCCCATCGGTGAGCAGTTCTTC
TRBV20-1	TRBJ2-5	-	few	CSARTISGMGETQYF	TGCAGTGCACGGACAATAAGCGGTATGGGAGAGACCCAGTACTTC
TRBV7-7	TRBJ2-5	TRBD1	few	CASSRTRDRGETQYF	TGTGCTAGCAGCCGCACCCGGGACAGGGGGGAGACCCAGTACTTC
TRBV20-1	TRBJ2-1	-	-	CSASDQWEQFF	TGCAGTGCTAGTGATCAATGGGAGCAGTTCTTC
TRBV4-2	TRBJ2-3	TRBD2	-	CASSQDGSSGRATQYF	TGTGCCAGCAGCCAAGATGGGTCTAGCGGGAGAGCAACGCAGTATTTT
TRBV12-3/TRBV12-4	TRBJ2-3	TRBD2	-	CASSPDGGGDTQYF	TGTGCCAGCAGTCCGGACGGGGGGGGAGATACGCAGTATTTT
TRBV7-9	TRBJ2-1	-	few	CASSSPGEQFF	TGTGCCAGCAGTAGTCCTGGCGAGCAGTTCTTC
TRBV12-3/TRBV12-4	TRBJ2-3	-	-	CASTRISDTQYF	TGTGCCAGCACTCGGATTTCAGATACGCAGTATTTT
TRBV12-3/TRBV12-4	TRBJ2-7	TRBD1	few	CASSFSPYRGSYEQYF	TGTGCCAGCAGTTTTTCTCCATACAGGGGTTCCTACGAGCAGTACTTC